This T cell receptor (beta chain) was profiled in a study of blood T cell repertoires in COVID-19. Germline V gives CDR1 KGHSH, CDR2 LQKENI. This CDR3 spans 15 amino acids. Trimming removed 3 bases at V and 0 bases at J, with 9 bases between. The Seattle patients, enrolled during active infection, were followed longitudinally. Methods used by the authors: Reference gene primer amplification gave estimated nucleated cell counts. The protocol was immunoSEQ multiplex PCR, while the TCRdb copy is restricted to in-frame clones and leaves out a portion. V and J calls plus clone size are reproduced from that table; the DNA served to infer D and trimming. There are 220,000 or so clones in the sample; 82% occur only once, and under 8.5% lies in the top ten.

The receptor was isolated from an elderly woman with COVID-19, enrolled during active disease. Sequences were obtained from peripheral blood. The chain has TRBV18 and TRBJ1-3; weak D call: TRBD1 (5 bases). CDR3 in amino acids: CASSPGHGSGNTIYF. The DNA of the CDR3 is TGTGCCAGCTCACCCGGACACGGCTCTGGAAACACCATATATTTT. The whole variable domain, filled in from reference TRBV18 and TRBJ1-3, reads NAGVMQNPRHLVRRRGQEARLRCSPMKGHSHVYWYRQLPEEGLKFMVYLQKENIIDESGMPKERFSAEFPKEGPSILRIQQVVRGDSAAYFCASSPGHGSGNTIYFGEGSWLTVV.